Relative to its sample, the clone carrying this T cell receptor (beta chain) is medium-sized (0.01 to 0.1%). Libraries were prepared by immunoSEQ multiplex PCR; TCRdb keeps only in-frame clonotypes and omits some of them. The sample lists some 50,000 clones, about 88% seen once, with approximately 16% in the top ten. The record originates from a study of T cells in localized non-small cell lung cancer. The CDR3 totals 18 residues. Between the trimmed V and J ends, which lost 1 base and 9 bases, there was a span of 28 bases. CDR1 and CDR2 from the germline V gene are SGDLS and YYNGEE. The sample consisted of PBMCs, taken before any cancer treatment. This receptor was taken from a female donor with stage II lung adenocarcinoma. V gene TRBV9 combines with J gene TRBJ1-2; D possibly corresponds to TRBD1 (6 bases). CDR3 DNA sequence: TGTGCCAGCAGCGTATCCCCGAAACTGACAGGTTGGAGTGGTCGCTACACCTTC. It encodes CASSVSPKLTGWSGRYTF.